These 12 T cell receptor beta chains share one sample of origin, sequenced in a study of OX40 agonist ivuxolimab in advanced cancers. The protocol was immunoSEQ multiplex PCR, while the TCRdb copy is restricted to in-frame clones and leaves out a portion. Here the sample spans some 73,000 clones, 86% being singletons. Material: CD4+ or CD8+ T cells sorted from blood, obtained in a trial of the OX40 agonist ivuxolimab. The receptors here all came from an adult with an advanced solid tumor such as melanoma, head and neck, liver or kidney cancer.

The V call is TRBV29-1, the J call TRBJ1-1; D might be TRBD1 (6 bases). Germline V gene sequence: CDR1 SQVTM, CDR2 ANQGSEA. V gave up 7 bases and J gave up 2 bases, with 14 bases separating them. The CDR3 covers 13 residues. CDR3 protein: CSALTGANTEAFF. The DNA for the CDR3 is TGCAGCGCCCTGACAGGAGCCAACACTGAAGCTTTCTTT.

The rearrangement joins TRBV13 to TRBJ1-5, with D unclear. The CDR3 consists of 12 residues. V lost 5 bases and J lost 9, with 11 bases in between. Per germline, CDR1 PRHDT and CDR2 FYEKMQ (reference sequence). Here the CDR3 reads CASSLLGMPQHF. Here the CDR3 DNA reads TGTGCCAGCAGCCTCTTAGGGATGCCCCAGCATTTT. Variable domain in full (rest from reference TRBV13 and TRBJ1-5): AAGVIQSPRHLIKEKRETATLKCYPIPRHDTVYWYQQGPGQDPQFLISFYEKMQSDKGSIPDRFSAQQFSDYHSELNMSSLELGDSALYFCASSLLGMPQHFGDGTRLSIL.

This chain joins TRBV5-1 and TRBJ2-3, with D perhaps TRBD2 (6 bases). The CDR3 is 18 residues long. V shed 0 bases and J shed 0 bases, with 17 bases lying between them. CDR1 is SGHRS, CDR2 YFSETQ, per germline. The CDR3 DNA sequence: TGCGCCAGCAGCTTGGCCCGCGGGGCGAGACCTAGCACAGATACGCAGTATTTT. This encodes CASSLARGARPSTDTQYF.

This chain links TRBV7-8 with TRBJ2-3; 11 positions agree with TRBD2. V trimming: 6 bases; J trimming: 0 bases; junction bases outside the gene matches: 5. The CDR3 consists of 16 residues. Per germline, CDR1 SGHVS and CDR2 FQNEAQ. The CDR3 loop is CASSQGTSGSTDTQYF. For the CDR3, the DNA is TGTGCCAGCAGTCAGGGGACTAGCGGCAGCACAGATACGCAGTATTTT.

The chain couples TRBV5-4 to TRBJ2-7; D possibly corresponds to TRBD1 (5 bases). Germline V lookup: CDR1 SGHNT, CDR2 YYREEE (reference sequence). V was clipped by 0 bases and J by 4 bases, with 8 bases between them. There are 13 residues in the CDR3. The CDR3 loop reads CASSLGQLYEQYF. The DNA of the CDR3 is TGTGCCAGCAGCTTGGGACAGTTATACGAGCAGTACTTC.

This clone showed up just once. This chain connects TRBV27 to TRBJ1-1; possibly TRBD1 for D (5 bases). Per the germline V gene, CDR1 is MNHEY and CDR2 is SMNVEV (reference sequence). This CDR3 is 16 amino acids long. Trimming pared 6 bases from V and 1 base from J, leaving 18 bases between. The chain's CDR3 is CASSSSGLTGNTEAFF. In DNA form, the CDR3 reads TGTGCCAGCAGCTCCTCGGGACTTACGGGGAACACTGAAGCTTTCTTT.

The V call is TRBV7-3, the J call TRBJ2-1; D might be TRBD1 (5 bases). V was cut by 5 bases and J by 12 bases, with 14 bases left in between. This CDR3 region has 12 residues. Looked up from germline, CDR1 is SGHTA and CDR2 is FQGTGA. The CDR3 sequence: CASSPQGRTQFF. CDR3 in DNA: TGTGCCAGCAGCCCCCAGGGCCGTACGCAGTTCTTC. The full variable domain, in which reference TRBV7-3 and TRBJ2-1 provide the parts outside the CDR3, is GAGVSQTPSNKVTEKGKYVELRCDPISGHTALYWYRQSLGQGPEFLIYFQGTGAADDSGLPNDRFFAVRPEGSVSTLKIQRTERGDSAVYLCASSPQGRTQFFGPGTRLTVL.

The sample holds one count of this clone. The chain is built from TRBV19 and TRBJ1-4; the D is unclear. CDR1 and CDR2 from the germline V gene are LNHDA and SQIVND (reference sequence). The CDR3 has 12 amino acids. V was clipped by 5 bases and J by 8 bases, with 9 bases between them. DNA of the CDR3: TGTGCCAGTAGTTCCAACGTAGAAAAACTGTTTTTT. Its translation: CASSSNVEKLFF.

J is TRBJ2-7 and V is TRBV4-1; the match to TRBD2 covers 7 bases. This CDR3 region has 14 residues. V dropped 5 bases and J dropped 2; count of bases not matched to a gene: 6. CDR1 is MGHRA, CDR2 YSYEKL, per germline. CDR3 DNA sequence: TGCGCCAGCAGCGCAAGCGGGACCGCCTACGAGCAGTACTTC. This codes for CASSASGTAYEQYF.

This chain uses TRBV12-5 with TRBJ2-5; D tentatively reads TRBD1 or TRBD2 (6 bases each). V was cut by 3 bases and J by 4 bases, with 18 bases left in between. The germline gives CDR1 LGHNT, CDR2 FRNRAP. This CDR3 spans 16 amino acids. In DNA, the CDR3 is TGTGCTAGTGGTTTTAATTTGGGGGGCGGGTTAGAGACCCAGTACTTC. Translation gives CASGFNLGGGLETQYF.

In its sample, this clone was seen a few times. The J gene is TRBJ1-3, the V gene TRBV6-1, with D possibly being TRBD1 (5 bases). From germline, CDR1 is MNHNS and CDR2 SASEGT. The CDR3 loop spans 13 amino acids. V was pared by 7 bases and J by 5 bases, with 12 bases between. The CDR3 loop is CASTQGGRNTIYF. The CDR3 coding sequence is TGTGCCAGCACTCAGGGTGGACGAAACACCATATATTTT.

The chain combines TRBV29-1 with TRBJ2-7; tentatively, D is TRBD1 (6 bases). V lost 4 bases and J 0 bases, leaving 13 bases between the germline ends. The germline V gene encodes CDR1 SQVTM and CDR2 ANQGSEA. The CDR3 has 14 residues. CDR3 sequence (DNA): TGCAGCGTTGGGGGACATCAGGGCTCCTACGAGCAGTACTTC. It encodes CSVGGHQGSYEQYF.